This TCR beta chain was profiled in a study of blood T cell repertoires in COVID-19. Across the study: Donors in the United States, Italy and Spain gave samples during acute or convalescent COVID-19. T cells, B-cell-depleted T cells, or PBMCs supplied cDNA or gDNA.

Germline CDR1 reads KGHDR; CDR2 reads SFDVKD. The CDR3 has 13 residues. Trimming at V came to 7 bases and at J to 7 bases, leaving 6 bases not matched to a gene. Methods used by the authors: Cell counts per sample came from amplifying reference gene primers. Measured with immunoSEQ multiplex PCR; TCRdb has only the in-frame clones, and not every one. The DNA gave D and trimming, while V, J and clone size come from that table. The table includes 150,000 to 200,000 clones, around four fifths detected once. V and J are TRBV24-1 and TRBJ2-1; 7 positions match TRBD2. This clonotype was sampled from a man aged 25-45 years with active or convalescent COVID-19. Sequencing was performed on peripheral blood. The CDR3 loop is CATRAGVRNEQFF. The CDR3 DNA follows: TGTGCCACCAGGGCGGGGGTTCGGAATGAGCAGTTCTTC.